The clone carrying this T cell receptor (beta chain) is a singleton in its sample. The germline CDR1 and CDR2 sequences are LGHNA and YNFKEQ. V lost 0 bases and J lost 10, with 16 bases in between. The CDR3 loop spans 15 amino acids. The data derive from a study of T cell responses to AZD1222 COVID-19 vaccine. Measured with immunoSEQ multiplex PCR; TCRdb has only the in-frame clones, and not every one. Here the sample spans over 130,000 clones, roughly nine tenths being singletons. This rearrangement joins TRBV4-2 to TRBJ1-5, with D uncertain. The input for sequencing was peripheral blood, taken 28 days after the second AZD1222 dose. The TCR comes from an adult who received the AZD1222 COVID-19 vaccine. In DNA, the CDR3 is TGTGCCAGCAGCCAAGATTGGTCCCTATTGGATCCCCAGCATTTT. Protein: CASSQDWSLLDPQHF.